These 14 T cell receptor beta chains share one sample of origin, sequenced in a study of cytomegalovirus exposure and HLA in healthy donors. Only in-frame clones appear in the TCRdb table, and some are missing; sequencing was by immunoSEQ multiplex PCR. The sample yields about 240,000 clones, approximately 84% seen once. Material for sequencing was PBMCs. These receptors all come from a woman aged 30 to 39 in good health and CMV-seropositive.

The chain has TRBV5-1 and TRBJ2-1, with TRBD1 as a possible D gene (6 bases). Germline V lookup: CDR1 SGHRS, CDR2 YFSETQ. This CDR3 comprises 15 residues. The V gene lost 0 bases and the J gene lost 8 bases, with 15 bases spanning the gap. The CDR3 sequence: CASSLGGTGLDEQFF. As DNA, the CDR3 is TGCGCCAGCAGCTTGGGGGGAACAGGGCTTGATGAGCAGTTCTTC.

The chain couples TRBV11-2 to TRBJ2-7, with no clear D. The CDR3 loop spans 12 amino acids. Trimming removed 6 bases from V and 3 bases from J, with 9 bases in between. The V gene's germline CDR1 is SGHAT and CDR2 FQNNGV. The CDR3 is CASRDTIYEQYF. The CDR3 bases are TGTGCCAGCAGAGACACAATCTACGAGCAGTACTTC.

This clone is a singleton in its sample. The chain couples TRBV29-1 to TRBJ1-3; D might be TRBD1 (5 bases). The CDR3 sequence is 14 residues long. Trimming cost V 4 bases and J 0 bases, with 10 bases left between them. Germline CDR1 is SQVTM and CDR2 is ANQGSEA. Here the CDR3 DNA reads TGCAGCGTTGGGGGCTATGGCTCTGGAAACACCATATATTTT. Protein sequence: CSVGGYGSGNTIYF.

The chain links TRBV5-1 to TRBJ2-5; 10 nucleotides agree with TRBD2. The CDR3 contains 16 residues. J gave up 5 bases and V 2 bases, and 9 bases lay outside the gene matches. CDR1 and CDR2 (germline): SGHRS, YFSETQ. The CDR3 region is CASSLGLAEVWETQYF. The CDR3 DNA is TGCGCCAGCAGCTTAGGACTAGCGGAGGTCTGGGAGACCCAGTACTTC.

V and J are TRBV30 and TRBJ2-1, with 15 bases fitting TRBD2. CDR3 length: 18 amino acids. V dropped 0 bases and J dropped 2; count of bases not matched to a gene: 5. CDR1 GTSNPN and CDR2 SVGIG come from the germline V gene (reference sequence). CDR3 sequence (DNA): TGTGCCTGGAGTGTTTCCCGGACTAGCGGGAGGGCCTACAATGAGCAGTTCTTC. Translated: CAWSVSRTSGRAYNEQFF.

The CDR3 coding sequence is TGCGCCAGCAGCCAAGATAGGCCAGGGCGCTACAATGAGCAGTTCTTC. Protein: CASSQDRPGRYNEQFF. The gene calls are TRBV4-1 and TRBJ2-1; weak D call: TRBD1 (5 bases). Germline-derived CDR1 and CDR2 are MGHRA and YSYEKL. This CDR3 has 16 amino acids. V lost 0 bases to trimming and J lost 3 bases, with 12 bases between them.

The gene calls are TRBV6-1 and TRBJ1-2, with TRBD1 identical over 7 bases. With V trimmed by 4 bases and J by 2 bases, 7 bases remained unmatched. Germline CDR1 is MNHNS and CDR2 is SASEGT. This CDR3 region has 15 residues. The CDR3 bases are TGTGCCAGCAGTGCAACGGGACAGATAAACTATGGCTACACCTTC. The encoded protein is CASSATGQINYGYTF.

This chain connects TRBV5-4 to TRBJ2-3; 7 bases match TRBD2. V gave up 4 bases and J gave up 2 bases; unmatched junction bases: 19. The germline V gene encodes CDR1 SGHNT and CDR2 YYREEE (reference sequence). The CDR3 has 19 residues. The CDR3 nucleotides are TGTGCCAGCAGCCCGGGGATGGTTCGGGGGGAAAGATCCACAGATACGCAGTATTTT. Its translation: CASSPGMVRGERSTDTQYF.

This clone was seen only a few times. The J gene is TRBJ2-2, the V gene TRBV18; D may be TRBD2 (5 bases). From germline, CDR1 is KGHSH and CDR2 LQKENI. CDR3 length: 17 amino acids. V dropped 3 bases and J dropped 0 bases, with 14 bases sitting between them. The CDR3 nucleotides are TGTGCCAGCTCACCCCAACCCAGCGGAACGAACACCGGGGAGCTGTTTTTT. Its translation is CASSPQPSGTNTGELFF.

This chain connects TRBV30 to TRBJ2-7, with 9 bases fitting TRBD1. This CDR3 region has 14 residues. The V and J ends lost 3 bases and 4 bases, in that order; junction bases with no gene match: 7. The germline gives CDR1 GTSNPN, CDR2 SVGIG (reference sequence). The CDR3 protein is CAWSTGGHLYEQYF. The CDR3 DNA follows: TGTGCCTGGAGCACAGGGGGCCATCTATACGAGCAGTACTTC.

The V call is TRBV27, the J call TRBJ1-5; 9 bases map to TRBD1. CDR1 and CDR2 (germline): MNHEY, SMNVEV (reference sequence). Trimming removed 5 bases from V and 6 bases from J; junction bases left unmatched: 5. CDR3 length equals 14 residues. The CDR3 here is CASSEGQGRQPQHF. In DNA form, the CDR3 reads TGTGCCAGCAGTGAGGGACAGGGACGTCAGCCCCAGCATTTT.

This rearrangement joins TRBV6-1 to TRBJ2-7, with 7 bases aligning to TRBD1. The CDR3 covers 14 residues. The junction had 5 bases not matched to a gene; V was cut back by 6 bases and J by 0 bases. The germline V gene has CDR1 MNHNS and CDR2 SASEGT. The CDR3 bases are TGTGCCAGCAGCCTCGACAGGGCCTCCTACGAGCAGTACTTC. The encoded protein is CASSLDRASYEQYF.

The chain joins TRBV29-1 to TRBJ1-4; TRBD1 might be the D (6 bases). The CDR3 runs 13 residues. Germline V lookup: CDR1 SQVTM, CDR2 ANQGSEA. V lost 7 bases to trimming and J lost 6 bases, with 15 bases between them. The CDR3 spells CSAIAGAYEKLFF. CDR3 nucleotides: TGCAGCGCTATCGCAGGGGCTTATGAAAAACTGTTTTTT.

This rearrangement joins TRBV5-1 to TRBJ2-5; tentative D call: TRBD1 (5 bases). CDR3 length equals 17 residues. V dropped 2 bases and J dropped 4 bases, with 21 bases sitting between them. CDR1 and CDR2 from the germline V gene are SGHRS and YFSETQ. The CDR3 nucleotides read TGCGCCAGCAGCTTCCAATCTCTTCAGGGTTTTGGAGAGACCCAGTACTTC. Translation gives CASSFQSLQGFGETQYF.